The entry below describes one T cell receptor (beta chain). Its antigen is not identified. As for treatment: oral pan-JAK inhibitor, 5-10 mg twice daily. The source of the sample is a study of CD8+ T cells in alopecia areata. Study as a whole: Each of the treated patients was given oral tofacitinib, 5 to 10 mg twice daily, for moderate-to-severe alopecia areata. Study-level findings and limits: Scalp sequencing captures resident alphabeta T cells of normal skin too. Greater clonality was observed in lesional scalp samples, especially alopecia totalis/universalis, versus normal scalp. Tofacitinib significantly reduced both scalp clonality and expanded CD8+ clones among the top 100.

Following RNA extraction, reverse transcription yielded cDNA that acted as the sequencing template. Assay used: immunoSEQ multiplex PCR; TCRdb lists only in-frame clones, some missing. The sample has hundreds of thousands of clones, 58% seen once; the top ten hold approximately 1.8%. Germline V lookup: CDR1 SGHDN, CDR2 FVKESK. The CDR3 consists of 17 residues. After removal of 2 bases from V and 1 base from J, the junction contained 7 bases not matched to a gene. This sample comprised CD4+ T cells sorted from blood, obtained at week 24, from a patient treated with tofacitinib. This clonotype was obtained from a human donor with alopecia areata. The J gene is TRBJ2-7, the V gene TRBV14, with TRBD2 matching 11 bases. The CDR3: CASSQRGLADPSYEQYF. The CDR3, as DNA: TGTGCCAGCAGCCAACGGGGACTAGCGGATCCATCCTACGAGCAGTACTTC. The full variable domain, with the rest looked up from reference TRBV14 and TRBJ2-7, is EAGVTQFPSHSVIEKGQTVTLRCDPISGHDNLYWYRRVMGKEIKFLLHFVKESKQDESGMPNNRFLAERTGGTYSTLKVQPAELEDSGVYFCASSQRGLADPSYEQYFGPGTRLTVT.